This T cell receptor beta chain stems from a study of blood T cell repertoires in COVID-19. Study context: Both acute and convalescent COVID-19 samples were obtained from the United States, Italy and Spain. Nucleic acid was either cDNA or gDNA, and it came from T cells, B-cell-depleted T cells, or PBMCs.

As processed by the authors: By means of reference gene primer amplification, nucleated cell counts were estimated. The repertoire was sequenced with immunoSEQ multiplex PCR; TCRdb's copy has only in-frame clones and lacks some. Clone size and the V and J calls come from that table; the DNA yielded D and trimming. The sample has 300,000 to 350,000 clones, approximately 82% seen once. The CDR3 is 13 amino acids. Trimming removed 2 bases from V and 4 bases from J, with 8 bases in between. Germline V gene sequence: CDR1 SGHVS, CDR2 FNYEAQ. The sequence came from a man aged 25 to 45 with active or convalescent COVID-19. The material sequenced was peripheral blood. This chain joins TRBV7-6 and TRBJ1-2; D perhaps matches TRBD1 (5 bases). CDR3 nucleotide sequence: TGTGCCAGCAGCTTAAGACAGTCCTATGGCTACACCTTC. This codes for CASSLRQSYGYTF.